The subject of this entry is one T cell receptor beta chain. No cognate antigen has been identified for it. It has no much larger one-base neighbor in the sample; base qualities were not kept. The CDR3 numbers 16 residues from cysteine through phenylalanine. Kept here is only the CDR3 DNA, which spans 48 bases and is read in frame from base 1. V trim: 3 bases; J trim: 4 bases; unmatched bases: 9. CDR1 and CDR2 were assigned from the germline V gene as SGHRS and YFSETQ. The sample is drawn from a study of cytomegalovirus exposure and HLA in healthy donors (TCRdb year 2017). The study in broad terms: An earlier analysis of approximately 640 of the donors reported 250 to 300 Gb of sequence data and 100 million to 140 million unique TCR beta sequences from about 200 million T cells. An early release covering over 500 HLA-typed donors comprised 250 to 350 gigabases of sequencing data and tens of millions of unique TCR sequences. The study aimed to test whether cataloging public T cell receptors could reveal signatures of past pathogen exposure. Both class I and class II loci were covered by HLA typing, at four-digit resolution. Four to six DR-DQ haplotypes were handled as single units for association and clustering, since linkage in the cohort was strong. The genetic ancestry cluster associated with self-reported Caucasian donors included 81% of the 398 genotyped donors. Along with the approximately 650-subject first cohort, a separate validation cohort of over 90 different subjects was used. Among some 400 genotyped donors of the cohort, an average of around 240,000 unique TCR beta nucleotide sequences were sequenced per donor, roughly 18% of them non-productive. To predict cytomegalovirus infection status, the study brought together high-throughput TCR immunosequencing, statistical association of individual TCRs with disease status, and machine learning. Typing coverage differed by locus: A, B, C, DRB1 and DQB1 were typed in about 620-630 donors, DQA1 in about 560, DPA1 in 600 to 610, and DPB1 in just under 490. In a later genetic analysis, genome-wide SNP genotypes for about three fifths of the roughly 670 donors were used, and that subset was treated as a discovery cohort. In an earlier analysis of over 550 of the donors, high-throughput TCR beta sequencing was used to judge whether each TCR beta V gene segment behaved as functional or pseudogenic. Every repertoire in the discovery cohort had been generated on one and the same sequencing platform. A later analysis re-analyzed previously published TCR beta repertoires from 500 to 700 donors and added high-resolution HLA genotyping to study TCR occurrence patterns. Donor age, sex, ethnicity and CMV serostatus were compiled together with the repertoire data. Rather than drawing on any new phenotypic data, the later analysis identified candidate immune exposures from TCR beta sequences and the way those sequences occurred across donors. Using immunosequencing, the study profiled T cell repertoires from some 670 subjects and related those repertoires to cytomegalovirus serostatus.

The full study reports these points: In vitro tests confirmed that a few of the cytomegalovirus-associated TCR beta chains recognize cytomegalovirus antigens. Several of the top co-occurrence clusters appeared to be linked to parvovirus B19, influenza, CMV and Epstein-Barr virus, according to a later analysis. Compared with the roughly 670-donor mean, donors in an Asian-associated ancestry cluster had fewer N-insertions in productive TCRs, according to a later genetic analysis. HLA typing was unavailable for some donors at each locus, so association tests used only the typed subset. Only TCR beta chains were sequenced in this cohort, and the absence of alpha or paired-chain data limited detectable features. Some IMGT-functional V segments, including TRBV6-2 and TRBV6-3, could not be distinguished by the 87-base-pair reads and were therefore excluded. The presence/absence analyses assumed that sequencing depth was roughly uniform across donors, and that assumption may not be true. The authors suggested that the approach could potentially be extended to other disease states and immunological phenotypes. Across donors, most TCR sequences were observed very rarely, whereas some public TCRs were present in many individuals. According to a later analysis, most CMV-associated TCR beta chains appeared to be HLA-restricted, and the HLA associations seemed to be driven largely by CMV exposure. A further reported finding was that TCR beta sequences accurately predicted the HLA-A and HLA-B alleles for most subjects in the first cohort. A cluster of highly shared sequence variants was judged likely to be a technical artifact of the sequencing pipeline. Compared with equally common non-associated chains, HLA-associated TCR beta chains in a later analysis were more clonally expanded and had lower generation probabilities. According to a later analysis, TCR association rates differed among HLA loci, with DRB1 alleles showing the most associated TCRs and HLA-C alleles showing the fewest. Correlated functional status among segregating V segments might reflect linkage disequilibrium, but an unknown experimental factor could not be ruled out. The earlier analysis of almost 600 of the donors excluded approximately 17 rarely observed V segments, including chromosome 9 orphons, because counts were too low. In the study, roughly 160 TCR beta chains were listed as associated with cytomegalovirus. When HLA alleles, especially DR and DQ, strongly co-occurred, TCR associations were difficult to assign to individual alleles. For the cohort, immune exposure information was limited to CMV serostatus. A later genetic analysis associated a missense DCLRE1C variant with V-gene and J-gene trimming of TCR beta chains, and an independent cohort replicated the association. In an earlier analysis of several hundred of the donors, most TCR beta V segments were observed in productive rearrangements about 87% or about 30% of the time, broadly matching IMGT annotations. At a false discovery rate of 0.05, a later analysis linked around 17,000 TCR beta sequences to specific HLA alleles. Cytomegalovirus status was reported to be diagnosed by the classifier with high specificity and sensitivity in both the original and validation cohorts.

Libraries were built with the immunoSEQ multiplex PCR assay. The multiplex PCR relied on a mix of 60 forward primers for TCR Vbeta segments and 13 reverse primers for TCR Jbeta segments. The CDR3 region of rearranged TCR beta genes was amplified from genomic DNA by a multiplex PCR assay. On the Illumina HiSeq System, the amplified TCR beta libraries were sequenced as 87-base-pair reads. The authors' pipeline ran thus. A later analysis tallied 75 million to 85 million unique TCR beta chains across the 700 or so repertoires, and approximately 9.9 million of those chains were shared by two or more donors. Raw reads were error-corrected and collapsed into unique sequences by a nearest-neighbor algorithm in which closely related sequences were merged to remove PCR and sequencing errors. Alignment of CDR3 sequences to IMGT reference sequences was used to assign V, D and J gene segments. Each retained sequence needed at least a six-nucleotide match to both a V gene segment and a J gene segment. A rearrangement was called productive if the CDR3 had no stop codons and remained in frame with V and J, and every other rearrangement was called non-productive. Following IMGT convention, CDR3 was defined as the stretch from the second conserved V-encoded cysteine up to the conserved J-encoded phenylalanine. Sequences without an unambiguous match to a single V gene segment were excluded from the earlier analysis of 587 of the donors. An earlier analysis of some 610 of the donors called V segments functional above 56.7% productive rearrangements and segregating when the between-donor standard deviation exceeded 5%. To diagnose cytomegalovirus status from the catalog of TCR beta chain sequences, a statistical classification framework was built. V and J gene assignment, in a later analysis, came from comparing TCR nucleotide sequences with IMGT/GENE-DB human TR gene sequences. Using the TCRdist pipeline, a later analysis assigned CDR3 sequences along with most-parsimonious VDJ recombination scenarios. In a later analysis, each TCR beta chain was defined by its CDR3 amino acid sequence together with its V-gene family, and reads lacking a unique V-gene family were excluded. In a later analysis, 500 to 700 highly shared, low-generation-probability nucleotide sequences were removed to address suspected cross-contamination and a sequencing artifact. In a later analysis, a clonal expansion index for each public chain was calculated from normalized within-repertoire ranks of inferred template counts. Generation probabilities in a later analysis came from a VDJ recombination model fitted to out-of-frame rearrangements, and those results were checked against IGoR. In a later analysis, TCR-TCR, TCR-HLA and TCR-CMV co-occurrence was scored with hypergeometric tests, and a repertoire-size bias correction was applied to TCR pairs. A later analysis estimated false discovery rates by permuting HLA or CMV assignments 20 times. In a later analysis, co-occurring TCRs were grouped using DBSCAN, and TCRdist sequence similarity was added for clustering within HLA-allele-positive subsets. For co-occurrence clustering, repertoires with fewer than 30,000 or more than 120,000 public chains were excluded, along with roughly 5 repertoires with anomalous nucleotide sharing. TCRdb holds this immuneACCESS table with in-frame rearrangements only. Some clones are missing; in checked studies, unresolved V genes explain under half, and the rest has no known cause. That table supplies the V and J calls and clone size; D and trimming were determined from the DNA. Across this sample there are under 200,000 clones, with around three quarters seen only once. The ten largest clones represent around 3.3% of the sample.

The cohort was made up of about 670 healthy bone marrow donors. At the time of sampling, every cohort member was nominally healthy, though immune exposures that went unrecorded were likely present. The donor tested CMV seronegative, placing the donor among the 350 or so seronegative members of the cohort. A peripheral blood sample was collected from each donor, and TCR beta sequencing was performed on peripheral blood mononuclear cells. Genomic DNA was extracted from the blood cell samples with the Qiagen DNeasy Blood Extraction Kit. The sequenced material came from PBMCs. The receptor chain draws on TRBV5-1 and TRBJ2-5; 10 of the junction bases match TRBD2. This TCR was sampled from a woman aged 40 to 50 in good health and CMV-seronegative. At the DNA level, the sequence is TGCGCCAGCAGCTCCGGCGCCAGCGGGGGGGCAGAGACCCAGTACTTC. This translates into CASSSGASGGAETQYF.